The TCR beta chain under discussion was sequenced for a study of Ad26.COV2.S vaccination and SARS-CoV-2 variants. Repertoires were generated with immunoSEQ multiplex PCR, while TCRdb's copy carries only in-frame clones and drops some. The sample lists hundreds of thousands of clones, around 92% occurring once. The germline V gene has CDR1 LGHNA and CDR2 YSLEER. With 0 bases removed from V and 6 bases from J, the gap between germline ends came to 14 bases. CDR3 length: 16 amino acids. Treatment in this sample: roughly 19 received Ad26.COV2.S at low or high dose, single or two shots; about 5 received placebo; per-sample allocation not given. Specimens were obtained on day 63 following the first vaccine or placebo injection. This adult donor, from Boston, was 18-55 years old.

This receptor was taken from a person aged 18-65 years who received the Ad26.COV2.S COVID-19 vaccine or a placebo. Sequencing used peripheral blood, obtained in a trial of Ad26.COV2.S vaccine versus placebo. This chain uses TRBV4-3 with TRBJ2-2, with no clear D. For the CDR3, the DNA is TGCGCCAGCAGCCAAGATAGGGAAACGTGGGCCGGGGAGCTGTTTTTT. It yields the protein CASSQDRETWAGELFF.